The present T cell receptor (beta chain) was sequenced within a study of CD8+ T cells in alopecia areata. Study-wide context: Donors of skin were C3H/HeJ mice aged roughly 6-13 months with spontaneous alopecia, and recipients were approximately 6-11-week-old female C3H/HeJ mice. Regarding the study as a whole: Alopecia totalis/universalis scalp especially showed more expanded CD8+ clones than normal scalp.

Details on this clone: Its specificity is unknown. Gene names follow the mouse nomenclature. Read data end 4 residues before the CDR3 end; the end is taken from the germline J gene.

Following RNA extraction, reverse transcription yielded cDNA that acted as the sequencing template. The repertoire was sequenced with immunoSEQ multiplex PCR; TCRdb's copy has only in-frame clones and lacks some. This repertoire holds some 120,000 clones, and none appear only once. J gave up 3 bases and V 1 base, and 4 bases lay outside the gene matches. The CDR3 length is 15 residues. Germline V gene sequence: CDR1 FNHDT, CDR2 SITEND (reference sequence). Sequenced sample: lesional skin. The TCR comes from a C3H/HeJ mouse with alopecia areata. MHC haplotype: H2-k. The rearrangement joins TRBV19 to TRBJ2-1; 7 nucleotides line up with TRBD2. The CDR3 DNA, read in part, is TGTGCCAGCAGTATAAGGGTGGGGGGCTATGCT. Translated: CASSIRVGGYA. The entire CDR3 sequence reads CASSIRVGGYAEQFF.